This T cell receptor (beta chain) was captured by sequencing in a study of blood T cell repertoires in COVID-19. Some clones are missing from TCRdb's copy, which holds only in-frame ones; the method was immunoSEQ multiplex PCR. The sample comprises about 130,000 clones, around nine tenths of which are singletons, and 3.5% to 5.5% rests with the top ten. Germline V CDR1 and CDR2: SGHDT, YYEEEE. With V trimmed by 1 base and J by 0 bases, 6 bases remained unmatched. This CDR3 contains 17 residues. This TCR was sampled from a man between 60 and 75 years old with COVID-19, enrolled during active disease. Sequencing used peripheral blood. The rearrangement links TRBV5-6 to TRBJ2-3, with TRBD2 matching 9 bases. CDR3 region: CASSLLASGASTDTQYF. The CDR3 DNA follows: TGTGCCAGCAGCTTGTTGGCTAGCGGGGCCAGCACAGATACGCAGTATTTT. The full variable domain, completed using reference TRBV5-6 and TRBJ2-3, is DAGVTQSPTHLIKTRGQQVTLRCSPKSGHDTVSWYQQALGQGPQFIFQYYEEEERQRGNFPDRFSGHQFPNYSSELNVNALLLGDSALYLCASSLLASGASTDTQYFGPGTRLTVL.